Listed below are T cell receptor beta chains from one sample, sequenced in a study of vaccination and CD4 T cells after COVID-19. One entry per CDR3 protein, called by TCRdb with MiXCR from the PCR reads. The table has more than 9,500 distinct CDR3 sequences, roughly 60% seen once; the top ten hold approximately 22%. These receptors lack a known antigen. The sequencing input was CD4+ T cells from blood, cultured in vitro. These receptors came from a human donor who had recovered from COVID-19. The CDR3 runs from the conserved cysteine through the conserved F or W. A D gene is named only where the DNA matches it firmly. The size of a clone is reported for some rows only, either as once, few or many, or as a class for expanded clones.

TRBD1	TRBV12-3/TRBV12-4	TRBJ1-2	.	TGTGCCAGCAGTCCCCGCGGGACAGGGGATTATGGCTACACCTTC	CASSPRGTGDYGYTF
TRBD2	TRBV7-9	TRBJ2-3	.	TGTGCCAGCAGCTTAGATCAGCGGGAGGTCACAGATACGCAGTATTTT	CASSLDQREVTDTQYF
.	TRBV30	TRBJ1-6	.	TGTGCCTGGAGCCCTTCAGGACGGGGGCTTTCACCCCTCCACTTT	CAWSPSGRGLSPLHF
.	TRBV6-1	TRBJ2-5	few	TGTGCCAGCAGTCTTTGGGGGAAGGGGACCCAGTACTTC	CASSLWGKGTQYF
TRBD1	TRBV20-1	TRBJ2-5	.	TGCAGTGCTAGAGGACAGGGGGGGGGCTTAGAGACCCAGTACTTC	CSARGQGGGLETQYF
.	TRBV6-1	TRBJ2-1	.	TGTGCCAGCAGACTCAAACCTCGCTCCTACAATGAGCAGTTCTTC	CASRLKPRSYNEQFF
TRBD1	TRBV2	TRBJ1-1	.	TGTGCCACCACCAAGACAGGGATGAACACTGAAGCTTTCTTT	CATTKTGMNTEAFF
.	TRBV30	TRBJ1-2	once	TGTGCCTGGAGTGCCGGGATTCGGGTAGCGAACTATGGCTACACCTTC	CAWSAGIRVANYGYTF
.	TRBV12-3/TRBV12-4	TRBJ1-6	.	TGTGCCAGCAGTTTAAGAGGCTCCCATAATTCACCCCTCCACTTT	CASSLRGSHNSPLHF
TRBD1	TRBV5-1	TRBJ2-7	.	TGCGCCAGGGTGCGGAGACAGGGTCTTGTTCTCAAGTACGAGCAGTACTTC	CARVRRQGLVLKYEQYF
.	TRBV6-1	TRBJ2-5	.	TGTGCCAGCAGTGCGGCGGGGGAGACCCAGTACTTC	CASSAAGETQYF
TRBD1	TRBV10-3	TRBJ1-1	.	TGTGCCATCAGTGAGCACGGGACAGGAATGGGGACTGAAGCTTTCTTT	CAISEHGTGMGTEAFF
.	TRBV4-2	TRBJ1-6	.	TGTGCCAGCAGCCAAGTGGCGGACACAAATTCACCCCTCCACTTT	CASSQVADTNSPLHF
.	TRBV7-6	TRBJ2-5	.	TGTGCCAGCAGCTTAGCGGATGTTGGGACCCAGTACTTC	CASSLADVGTQYF
.	TRBV7-8	TRBJ2-5	few	TGTGCCAGCAGCTCGTACAAGGGGCCCCGAGGGGAGACCCAGTACTTC	CASSSYKGPRGETQYF
TRBD2	TRBV6-5	TRBJ2-5	few	TGTGCCAGCAGTTACGGGGGGGGGACCCAGTACTTC	CASSYGGGTQYF
TRBD1	TRBV20-1	TRBJ1-6	.	TGCAGTGTAGAACAGGGGGCGCTTAATTCACCCCTCCACTTT	CSVEQGALNSPLHF